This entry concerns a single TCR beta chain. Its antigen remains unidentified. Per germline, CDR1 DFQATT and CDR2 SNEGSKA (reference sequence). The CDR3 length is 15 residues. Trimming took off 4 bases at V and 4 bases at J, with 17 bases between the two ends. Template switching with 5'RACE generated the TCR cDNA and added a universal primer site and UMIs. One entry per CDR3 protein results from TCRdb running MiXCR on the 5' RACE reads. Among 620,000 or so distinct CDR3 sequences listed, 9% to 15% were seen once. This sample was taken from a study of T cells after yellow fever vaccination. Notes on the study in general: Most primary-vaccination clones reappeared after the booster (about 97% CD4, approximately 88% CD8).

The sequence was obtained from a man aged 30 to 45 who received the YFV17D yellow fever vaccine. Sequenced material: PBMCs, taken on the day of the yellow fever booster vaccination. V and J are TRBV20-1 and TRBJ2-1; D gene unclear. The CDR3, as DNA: TGCAGTGCTATAAAAAGTGTAAAGAAATACAATGAGCAGTTCTTC. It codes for CSAIKSVKKYNEQFF.